This entry features one TCR beta chain sequence. Its antigen is not known. This CDR3 has 13 residues. V was shortened by 7 bases and J by 1 base, with 10 bases between the two germline ends. Germline assignment: CDR1 SGHAT and CDR2 FQNNGV. Everyone who donated was a healthy Caucasian. Through template switching, a universal primer site was introduced, and the cDNA contained unique molecular identifiers. One entry per CDR3 protein, called by TCRdb with MiXCR from the 5' RACE reads. The sample comprises fewer than 450,000 distinct CDR3 sequences, about 9% of which are singletons, and 8% to 10% rests with the top ten. This sample was taken from a study of identical twins. Notes on the study in general: Cross-sectional statistics underpinned the conclusions; the same donors were not followed. A partial confounding effect on zero-insertion analyses could come from invariant MAIT and iNKT cells.

The clonotype originates from a woman aged 45-65 years in good health. J is TRBJ1-1 and V is TRBV11-2; D is undetermined. Input material: naive T cells sorted from blood. CDR3 loop: CASTYPTNTEAFF. CDR3 DNA sequence: TGTGCCAGCACCTACCCGACGAACACTGAAGCTTTCTTT.